The 32 T cell receptor beta chains in this list originate from one sample, sequenced in a study of shared clonotypes between healthy human individuals. Libraries were prepared by immunoSEQ multiplex PCR; TCRdb keeps only in-frame clonotypes and omits some of them. Altogether 1.4 million to 1.5 million clones are present, around 97% being singletons, with the ten largest covering approximately 1.1%. The material sequenced was naive CD4+ T cells sorted from blood. The subset is: CD45RA+ positively selected. All receptors derive from a man under 40 in good health.

This chain uses TRBV19 with TRBJ1-5; no clear D. The CDR3 is made up of 15 amino acids. Germline V gene sequence: CDR1 LNHDA, CDR2 SQIVND (reference sequence). V dropped 1 base and J dropped 2 bases, with 9 bases sitting between them. DNA for the CDR3: TGTGCCAGTAGTATAGGGCGGTTGGGCAATCAGCCCCAGCATTTT. As protein: CASSIGRLGNQPQHF. Drawing the rest from reference TRBV19 and TRBJ1-5, the complete variable domain is DGGITQSPKYLFRKEGQNVTLSCEQNLNHDAMYWYRQDPGQGLRLIYYSQIVNDFQKGDIAEGYSVSREKKESFPLTVTSAQKNPTAFYLCASSIGRLGNQPQHFGDGTRLSIL.

CDR3 nucleotide sequence: TGCGCCAGCAGCGCCCAGGGAAACAATGAGCAGTTCTTC. Encoded protein: CASSAQGNNEQFF. This rearrangement joins TRBV5-1 to TRBJ2-1, with D possibly TRBD1 on 5 matching bases. V gave up 4 bases and J gave up 5 bases, with 10 bases separating them. Germline lookup yields CDR1 SGHRS and CDR2 YFSETQ. This CDR3 region has 13 residues. Based on the CDR3 plus reference TRBV5-1 and TRBJ2-1, the full variable domain is KAGVTQTPRYLIKTRGQQVTLSCSPISGHRSVSWYQQTPGQGLQFLFEYFSETQRNKGNFPGRFSGRQFSNSRSEMNVSTLELGDSALYLCASSAQGNNEQFFGPGTRLTVL.

The rearrangement uses TRBV6-5 and TRBJ2-3; 7 bases map to TRBD1. This CDR3 is 14 amino acids long. Trimming took 5 bases from V and 1 from J; bases not matched to a gene: 3. Germline V gene lookup returns CDR1 MNHEY and CDR2 SVGAGI. The DNA of the CDR3 is TGTGCCAGCAGTCAGGGGGTAGGCACAGATACGCAGTATTTT. Amino acid sequence: CASSQGVGTDTQYF.

CDR3 loop: CASRLQGSSYEQYF. The CDR3 nucleotides are TGTGCCAGCAGATTACAGGGATCCTCCTACGAGCAGTACTTC. The gene calls are TRBV2 and TRBJ2-7, with D possibly matching TRBD1 (6 bases). V lost 6 bases and J lost 0, with 12 bases in between. The CDR3 consists of 14 residues. From germline, CDR1 is SNHLY and CDR2 FYNNEI.

The chain joins TRBV5-5 to TRBJ1-2, with D possibly being TRBD1 (5 bases). In germline, CDR1 is SGHKS, CDR2 YYEKEE (reference sequence). V lost 5 bases, J lost 4 bases, and 15 bases lay in between. The CDR3 length is 14 residues. The CDR3 region is CASRVVGGSYGYTF. For the CDR3, the DNA is TGTGCCAGCAGGGTTGTGGGGGGAAGCTATGGCTACACCTTC.

CDR3 DNA: TGTGCCATCAGTGAGGTGGATAATACGCAGTATTTT. It codes for CAISEVDNTQYF. The chain carries TRBV10-3 and TRBJ2-3; D remains ambiguous. The CDR3 loop spans 12 amino acids. CDR1 and CDR2 from the germline V gene are ENHRY and SYGVKD. The ends were cut back, 2 bases at V and 7 bases at J, with 7 bases in the middle.

This chain uses TRBV5-4 with TRBJ2-7, with TRBD2 matching over 7 bases. The CDR3 contains 14 residues. Germline assignment: CDR1 SGHNT and CDR2 YYREEE (reference sequence). The trim removed 5 bases at V and 5 bases at J, leaving 10 bases unmatched. As DNA, the CDR3 is TGTGCCAGCAGGGTCTGGGGAGGGTCCCACGAGCAGTACTTC. This translates into CASRVWGGSHEQYF.

This chain uses TRBV9 with TRBJ1-1, with 8 bases fitting TRBD1. From germline, CDR1 is SGDLS and CDR2 YYNGEE. J was trimmed by 3 bases and V by 6 bases; bases with no gene match: 19. This CDR3 comprises 18 residues. CDR3 in amino acids: CASTPYGQGAWSDTEAFF. The CDR3 DNA follows: TGTGCCAGCACCCCCTACGGGCAGGGGGCTTGGTCGGACACTGAAGCTTTCTTT.

V gene TRBV7-8 combines with J gene TRBJ1-5, with a possible D match to TRBD1 (5 bases). V lost 3 bases, J lost 1 base, and 16 bases lay in between. The CDR3 totals 17 residues. Germline CDR1 reads SGHVS; CDR2 reads FQNEAQ. This CDR3 reads CASSFITGGGSNQPQHF. In DNA form, the CDR3 reads TGTGCCAGCAGCTTTATCACAGGAGGAGGGAGCAATCAGCCCCAGCATTTT.

This clone has a single count. Other DNA sequences in this sample translate to the same CDR3. The J gene is TRBJ2-2, the V gene TRBV9; 9 bases match TRBD1. In germline, CDR1 is SGDLS, CDR2 YYNGEE. The V segment lost 5 bases and the J segment 4 bases; nucleotides outside the gene matches: 3. The CDR3 totals 14 residues. This chain's CDR3 is CASRGTGRTGELFF. Written as DNA, the CDR3 is TGTGCCAGCAGAGGGACAGGGCGCACCGGGGAGCTGTTTTTT.

This sequence joins TRBV19 and TRBJ1-4, with D possibly being TRBD1 (5 bases). The CDR3 covers 13 residues. V shed 3 bases and J shed 7 bases, with 9 bases lying between them. The germline V gene encodes CDR1 LNHDA and CDR2 SQIVND (reference sequence). CDR3: CASSIGTGEKLFF. DNA of the CDR3: TGTGCCAGTAGTATTGGGACGGGTGAAAAACTGTTTTTT.

Regarding this clone: Other DNA sequences within the sample encode an identical CDR3. The chain carries TRBV18 and TRBJ2-5; D is unresolved. Germline lookup yields CDR1 KGHSH and CDR2 LQKENI. The V end lost 3 bases, the J end lost 2 bases, and 7 bases lay between the germline ends. This CDR3 spans 13 amino acids. This CDR3 reads CASSPRSQETQYF. CDR3 nucleotide sequence: TGTGCCAGCTCACCTAGAAGTCAAGAGACCCAGTACTTC.

This rearrangement joins TRBV11-3 to TRBJ2-1; 9 bases fit TRBD1. This CDR3 is 15 amino acids long. V trimming: 3 bases; J trimming: 7 bases; junction bases outside the gene matches: 7. Germline lookup yields CDR1 SGHNT and CDR2 YENEEA. The CDR3 nucleotides read TGTGCCAGCAGCTTGCGGGACAGGGACCGGAATGAGCAGTTCTTC. Its protein is CASSLRDRDRNEQFF.

The V and J genes are TRBV6-5 and TRBJ2-5; D gene uncertain. The CDR3 loop spans 11 amino acids. Germline-derived CDR1 and CDR2 are MNHEY and SVGAGI. Trimming removed 8 bases at V and 2 bases at J, with 6 bases between. CDR3 residues: CASALQETQYF. In DNA form, the CDR3 reads TGTGCCAGCGCCCTACAAGAGACCCAGTACTTC.

The chain is built from TRBV18 and TRBJ2-1; the match to TRBD2 covers 8 bases. The CDR3 is 15 amino acids. V was clipped by 3 bases and J by 6 bases; unmatched bases: 7. Germline lookup yields CDR1 KGHSH and CDR2 LQKENI. The CDR3 DNA follows: TGTGCCAGCTCACCGGTAGCGGGAACTAGCAATGAGCAGTTCTTC. The encoded protein is CASSPVAGTSNEQFF.

The rearrangement joins TRBV18 to TRBJ1-1; 7 bases map to TRBD1. J lost 3 bases, V lost 3 bases, and 19 bases had no gene match. This CDR3 is built from 19 residues. Germline V gives CDR1 KGHSH, CDR2 LQKENI. The CDR3 DNA sequence: TGTGCCAGCTCACCTATTACCGACAGGGTGGTACGATCGGACACTGAAGCTTTCTTT. Protein: CASSPITDRVVRSDTEAFF.

This clone was detected only once. The same CDR3 is also encoded by other DNA sequences in this sample. V gene TRBV10-3 combines with J gene TRBJ2-7, with D possibly matching TRBD1 (5 bases). Deletions cut 2 bases from V and 4 bases from J, with 6 bases between. Germline CDR1 ENHRY, CDR2 SYGVKD. The CDR3 is 12 residues long. The CDR3 region is CAISEQGYEQYF. CDR3 DNA: TGTGCCATCAGTGAGCAGGGTTACGAGCAGTACTTC.

The V and J genes are TRBV4-3 and TRBJ1-1; D remains unclear. Trimming cost V 0 bases and J 1 base, with 6 bases left between them. The germline V gene has CDR1 LGHNA and CDR2 YSLEER. The CDR3 runs 14 residues. CDR3 in amino acids: CASSQDLGNTEAFF. DNA for the CDR3: TGCGCCAGCAGCCAAGATCTTGGGAACACTGAAGCTTTCTTT.

Only one count was recorded for this clone. This chain links TRBV5-5 with TRBJ2-7; D is perhaps TRBD1 (5 bases). The CDR3 is 14 amino acids. The ends were cut back, 0 bases at V and 2 bases at J, with 9 bases in the middle. Germline V gene lookup returns CDR1 SGHKS and CDR2 YYEKEE (reference sequence). CDR3 coding DNA: TGTGCCAGCAGCTTGGTTAGGGGTCCCTACGAGCAGTACTTC. Amino acids: CASSLVRGPYEQYF.

The chain links TRBV7-9 to TRBJ1-4; D not resolved. V dropped 10 bases and J dropped 7 bases, with 19 bases sitting between them. Germline CDR1 reads SEHNR; CDR2 reads FQNEAQ (reference sequence). The length of the CDR3 is 14 residues. CDR3 sequence (DNA): TGTGCCACCCGCCCGATTATAGGGTCTGAAAAACTGTTTTTT. This codes for CATRPIIGSEKLFF.

The J gene is TRBJ2-7, the V gene TRBV7-2, with 9 nucleotides matching TRBD2. Losses at the gene ends were 1 base for V and 4 bases for J; bases not matched to a gene: 11. Germline CDR1 reads SGHTA; CDR2 reads FQGNSA. CDR3 length equals 17 residues. The chain's CDR3 is CASSLGRLAGPYYEQYF. DNA for the CDR3: TGTGCCAGCAGCTTAGGTCGGCTAGCGGGACCATATTACGAGCAGTACTTC.

This rearrangement joins TRBV19 to TRBJ1-5, with TRBD1 as a possible D gene (5 bases). This CDR3 has 15 amino acids. Trimming took 5 bases from V and 2 from J, leaving 13 bases between them. The germline V gene encodes CDR1 LNHDA and CDR2 SQIVND (reference sequence). The CDR3 region is CASSPRGEGNQPQHF. CDR3 coding DNA: TGTGCCAGTAGTCCCCGGGGGGAGGGCAATCAGCCCCAGCATTTT.

The rearrangement links TRBV10-3 to TRBJ2-3; D is tentatively TRBD1 or TRBD2 (5 bases each). Trimming removed 6 bases at V and 3 bases at J, with 10 bases between. CDR1 is ENHRY and CDR2 is SYGVKD in the germline V gene. The CDR3 has 13 residues. The CDR3 DNA reads as TGTGCCATCAGCGGGACCGAGACAGATACGCAGTATTTT. It translates to CAISGTETDTQYF.

A remark on this clone: The junction and the germline gene differ at one end; a read error may be behind it. J is TRBJ1-4 and V is TRBV19; D is unclear. This CDR3 contains 14 residues. CDR1 is LNHDA, CDR2 SQIVND, per germline (reference sequence). The CDR3 sequence is CASSKPGQDEKLFF. CDR3 DNA: TGTGCCAGCAGTAAACCGGGTCAGGATGAAAAACTGTTTTTT.

V and J are TRBV6-5 and TRBJ2-1; 14 bases are a match to TRBD2. The CDR3 is 15 residues long. Looked up from germline, CDR1 is MNHEY and CDR2 is SVGAGI. The J segment lost 7 bases and the V segment lost 6 bases, leaving 5 bases of the junction unmatched. As DNA, the CDR3 is TGTGCCAGCAGGACGACTAGCGGGAGGGGAAATGAGCAGTTCTTC. Translation gives CASRTTSGRGNEQFF.

This clone was found once. This chain uses TRBV4-3 with TRBJ2-3, with a weak D call TRBD2 (6 bases). Trimming removed 1 base from V and 4 bases from J, with 9 bases in between. This CDR3 has 14 residues. Germline V lookup: CDR1 LGHNA, CDR2 YSLEER. CDR3 amino acids: CASSQGGAADTQYF. In DNA, the CDR3 is TGCGCCAGCAGCCAAGGCGGGGCGGCAGATACGCAGTATTTT.

The chain links TRBV28 to TRBJ2-1; 9 bases line up with TRBD2. Per the germline V gene, CDR1 is MDHEN and CDR2 is SYDVKM. The CDR3 sequence is 19 residues long. The junction had 15 bases not matched to a gene; V was cut back by 6 bases and J by 0 bases. As DNA, the CDR3 is TGTGCCAGCAGGGGGGGGCTGCGGGAGGGTACTTTCTCCTACAATGAGCAGTTCTTC. Translated: CASRGGLREGTFSYNEQFF.

The rearrangement joins TRBV11-2 to TRBJ2-2, with no clear D. The CDR3 is 17 amino acids. Germline CDR1 reads SGHAT; CDR2 reads FQNNGV. The ends were cut back, 2 bases at V and 4 bases at J, with 17 bases in the middle. CDR3 loop: CASSLLSRWAVTGELFF. The DNA of the CDR3 is TGTGCCAGCAGCTTACTGTCTCGATGGGCGGTCACCGGGGAGCTGTTTTTT.

The chain carries TRBV30 and TRBJ2-2; 9 nucleotides line up with TRBD2. Germline V gene lookup returns CDR1 GTSNPN and CDR2 SVGIG (reference sequence). The CDR3 totals 15 residues. The V segment lost 3 bases and the J segment 6 bases; nucleotides outside the gene matches: 8. The chain's CDR3 is CAWRPIAGVPGELFF. CDR3 coding DNA: TGTGCCTGGAGACCAATAGCGGGAGTCCCCGGGGAGCTGTTTTTT.

J is TRBJ2-4 and V is TRBV27; TRBD1 agrees at 9 bases. The V segment lost 2 bases and the J segment 5 bases; nucleotides outside the gene matches: 7. The CDR3 length is 16 residues. CDR1 and CDR2 from the germline V gene are MNHEY and SMNVEV (reference sequence). The chain's CDR3 is CASSLHRGRGENIQYF. The CDR3 DNA follows: TGTGCCAGCAGTTTACACAGGGGGCGAGGGGAAAACATTCAGTACTTC.

The V call is TRBV11-2, the J call TRBJ2-7; 13 bases are a match to TRBD2. From germline, CDR1 is SGHAT and CDR2 FQNNGV. This CDR3 contains 15 residues. The V segment lost 4 bases and the J segment 3 bases; nucleotides outside the gene matches: 3. CDR3 sequence: CASSSTSGRFYEQYF. The CDR3 region has the DNA TGTGCCAGCAGCTCGACTAGCGGGAGGTTCTACGAGCAGTACTTC. The full variable domain, rest sourced from reference TRBV11-2 and TRBJ2-7, is EAGVAQSPRYKIIEKRQSVAFWCNPISGHATLYWYQQILGQGPKLLIQFQNNGVVDDSQLPKDRFSAERLKGVDSTLKIQPAKLEDSAVYLCASSSTSGRFYEQYFGPGTRLTVT.

DNA of the CDR3: TGTGCCAGCAGCTGGGACAGGGAATACGAGCAGTACTTC. The encoded protein is CASSWDREYEQYF. The rearrangement uses TRBV5-4 and TRBJ2-7; 9 bases agree with TRBD1. V shed 3 bases and J 4 bases; nucleotides not matched to a gene: 2. The CDR3 covers 13 residues. The germline V gene has CDR1 SGHNT and CDR2 YYREEE (reference sequence).